This T cell receptor beta chain stems from a study of OX40 agonist ivuxolimab in advanced cancers. Study overall: Each patient was given ivuxolimab into a vein every 2 weeks, at 0.01 to 10 mg/kg.

Method: immunoSEQ multiplex PCR; TCRdb's copy keeps in-frame clones and lacks some. Seen here are some 99,000 clones, roughly 80% observed once, and the top ten hold more than 1.1%. Overall study results and limits: Expanded peripheral T cells had an undetermined antigen specificity.

The V gene lost 0 bases and the J gene lost 6 bases, with 9 bases spanning the gap. The CDR3 loop spans 14 amino acids. Germline V CDR1 and CDR2: LGHNA, YSLEER. This clone was seen more than once but under ten times. Its specificity is not known. J is TRBJ1-5 and V is TRBV4-3; the D gene is possibly TRBD1 (5 bases). The sequences come from CD4+ or CD8+ T cells sorted from blood, collected in a trial of the OX40 agonist ivuxolimab. The receptor was derived from an adult with an advanced solid tumor such as melanoma, head and neck, liver or kidney cancer. DNA for the CDR3: TGCGCCAGCAGCCAAGACCTTAGGGGTCAGCCCCAGCATTTT. Its translation is CASSQDLRGQPQHF.